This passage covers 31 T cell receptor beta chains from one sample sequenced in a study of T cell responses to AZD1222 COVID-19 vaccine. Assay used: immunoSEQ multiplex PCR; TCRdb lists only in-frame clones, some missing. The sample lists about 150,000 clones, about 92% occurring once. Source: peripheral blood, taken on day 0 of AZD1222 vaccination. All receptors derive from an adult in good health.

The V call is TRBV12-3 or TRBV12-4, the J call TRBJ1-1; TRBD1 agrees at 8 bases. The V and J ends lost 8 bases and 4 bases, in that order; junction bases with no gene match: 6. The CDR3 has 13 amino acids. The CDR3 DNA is TGTGCCAGCGTCAGAACAGGGGGCACTGAAGCTTTCTTT. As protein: CASVRTGGTEAFF.

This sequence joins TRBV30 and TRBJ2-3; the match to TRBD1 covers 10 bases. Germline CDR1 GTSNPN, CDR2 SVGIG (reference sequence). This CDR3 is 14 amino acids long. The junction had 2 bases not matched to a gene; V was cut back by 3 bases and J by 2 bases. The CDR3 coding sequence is TGTGCCTGGAGGGACAGGGGGTACACAGATACGCAGTATTTT. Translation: CAWRDRGYTDTQYF.

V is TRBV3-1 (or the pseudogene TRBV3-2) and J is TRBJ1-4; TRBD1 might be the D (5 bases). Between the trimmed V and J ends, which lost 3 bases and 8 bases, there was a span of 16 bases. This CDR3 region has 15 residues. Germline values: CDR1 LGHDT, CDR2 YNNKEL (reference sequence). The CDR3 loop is CASSQVQATSEKLFF. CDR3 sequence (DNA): TGTGCCAGCAGCCAGGTACAGGCGACCTCCGAAAAACTGTTTTTT.

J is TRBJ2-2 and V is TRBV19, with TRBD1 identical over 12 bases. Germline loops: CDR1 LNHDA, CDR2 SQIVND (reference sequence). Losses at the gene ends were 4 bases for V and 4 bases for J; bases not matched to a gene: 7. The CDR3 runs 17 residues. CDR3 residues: CASSSRGQGASTGELFF. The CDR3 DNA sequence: TGTGCCAGTAGTAGCCGGGGACAGGGGGCTTCCACCGGGGAGCTGTTTTTT.

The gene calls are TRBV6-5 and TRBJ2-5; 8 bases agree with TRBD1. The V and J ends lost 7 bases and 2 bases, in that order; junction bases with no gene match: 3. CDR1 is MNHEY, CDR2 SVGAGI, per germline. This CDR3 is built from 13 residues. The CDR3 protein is CASTTGGQETQYF. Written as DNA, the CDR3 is TGTGCCAGCACTACAGGGGGGCAAGAGACCCAGTACTTC.

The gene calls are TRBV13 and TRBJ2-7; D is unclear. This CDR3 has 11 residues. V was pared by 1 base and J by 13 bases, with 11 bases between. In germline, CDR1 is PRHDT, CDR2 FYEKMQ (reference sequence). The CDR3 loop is CASSLEGRPYF. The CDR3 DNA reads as TGTGCCAGCAGCTTAGAAGGCAGACCCTACTTC. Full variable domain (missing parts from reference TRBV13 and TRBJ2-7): AAGVIQSPRHLIKEKRETATLKCYPIPRHDTVYWYQQGPGQDPQFLISFYEKMQSDKGSIPDRFSAQQFSDYHSELNMSSLELGDSALYFCASSLEGRPYFGPGTRLTVT.

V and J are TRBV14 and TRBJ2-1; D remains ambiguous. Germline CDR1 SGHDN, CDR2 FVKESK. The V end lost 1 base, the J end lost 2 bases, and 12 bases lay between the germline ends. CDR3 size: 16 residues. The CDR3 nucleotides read TGTGCCAGCAGCCAAGTAGGAAGGATGACCTACAATGAGCAGTTCTTC. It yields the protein CASSQVGRMTYNEQFF. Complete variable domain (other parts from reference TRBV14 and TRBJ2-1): EAGVTQFPSHSVIEKGQTVTLRCDPISGHDNLYWYRRVMGKEIKFLLHFVKESKQDESGMPNNRFLAERTGGTYSTLKVQPAELEDSGVYFCASSQVGRMTYNEQFFGPGTRLTVL.

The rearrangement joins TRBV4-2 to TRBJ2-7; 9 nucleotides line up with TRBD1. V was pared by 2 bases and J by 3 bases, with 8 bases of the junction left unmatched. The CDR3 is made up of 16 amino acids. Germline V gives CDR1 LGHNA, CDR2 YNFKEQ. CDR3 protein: CASSQPPGQGNYEQYF. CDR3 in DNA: TGTGCCAGCAGCCAACCCCCGGGACAGGGCAACTACGAGCAGTACTTC.

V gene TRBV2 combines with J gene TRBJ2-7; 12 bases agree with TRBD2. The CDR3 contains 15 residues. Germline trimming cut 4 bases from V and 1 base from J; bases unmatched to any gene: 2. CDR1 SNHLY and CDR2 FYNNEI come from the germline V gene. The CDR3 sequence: CASSGLAGVSYEQYF. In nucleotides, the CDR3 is TGTGCCAGCAGTGGACTAGCGGGGGTATCCTACGAGCAGTACTTC.

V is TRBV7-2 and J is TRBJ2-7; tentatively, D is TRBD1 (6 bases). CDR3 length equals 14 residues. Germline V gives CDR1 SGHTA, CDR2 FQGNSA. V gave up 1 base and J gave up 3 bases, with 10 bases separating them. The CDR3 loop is CASSLVIQGYEQYF. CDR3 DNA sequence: TGTGCCAGCAGCTTAGTGATACAGGGCTACGAGCAGTACTTC.

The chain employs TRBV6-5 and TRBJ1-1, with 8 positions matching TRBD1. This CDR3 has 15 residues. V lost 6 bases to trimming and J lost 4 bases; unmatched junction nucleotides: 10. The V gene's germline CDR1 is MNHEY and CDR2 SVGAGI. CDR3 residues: CASRDIRDRTTEAFF. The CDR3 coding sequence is TGTGCCAGCAGGGACATAAGGGACAGGACCACTGAAGCTTTCTTT.

Here the CDR3 reads CASSSDSYNEQFF. The CDR3 DNA follows: TGTGCCAGCAGTTCTGACAGCTACAATGAGCAGTTCTTC. This chain links TRBV5-4 with TRBJ2-1, with TRBD1 as a possible D gene (5 bases). CDR3 length: 13 amino acids. Germline CDR1 SGHNT, CDR2 YYREEE (reference sequence). Trimming stripped 5 bases from V and 3 bases from J, with 9 bases between.

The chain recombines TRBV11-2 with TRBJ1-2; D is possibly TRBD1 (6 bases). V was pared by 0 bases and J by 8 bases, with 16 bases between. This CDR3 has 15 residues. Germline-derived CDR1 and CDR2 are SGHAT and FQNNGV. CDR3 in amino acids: CASSLDLGWGRGYTF. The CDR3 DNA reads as TGTGCCAGCAGCTTAGATTTAGGGTGGGGGCGAGGCTACACCTTC.

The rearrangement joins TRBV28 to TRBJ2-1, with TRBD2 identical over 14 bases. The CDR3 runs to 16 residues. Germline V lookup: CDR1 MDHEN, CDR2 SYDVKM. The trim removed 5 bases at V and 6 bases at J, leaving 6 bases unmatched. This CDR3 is CASSPRLAGGPNEQFF. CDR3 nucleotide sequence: TGTGCCAGCAGTCCCCGACTAGCGGGGGGGCCCAATGAGCAGTTCTTC. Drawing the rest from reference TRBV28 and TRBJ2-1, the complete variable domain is DVKVTQSSRYLVKRTGEKVFLECVQDMDHENMFWYRQDPGLGLRLIYFSYDVKMKEKGDIPEGYSVSREKKERFSLILESASTNQTSMYLCASSPRLAGGPNEQFFGPGTRLTVL.

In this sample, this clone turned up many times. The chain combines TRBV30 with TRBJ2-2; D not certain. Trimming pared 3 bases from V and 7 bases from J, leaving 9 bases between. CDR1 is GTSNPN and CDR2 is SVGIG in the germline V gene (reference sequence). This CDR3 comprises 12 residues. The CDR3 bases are TGTGCCTGGAGCCTACGACTCGGGGAGCTGTTTTTT. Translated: CAWSLRLGELFF.

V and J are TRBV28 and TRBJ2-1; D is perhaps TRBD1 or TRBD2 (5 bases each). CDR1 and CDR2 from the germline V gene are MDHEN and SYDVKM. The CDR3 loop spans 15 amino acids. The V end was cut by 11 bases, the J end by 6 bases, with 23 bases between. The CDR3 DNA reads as TGTGCCGCTGTTGTGAGGGGCCCCGCTTTCAATGAGCAGTTCTTC. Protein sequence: CAAVVRGPAFNEQFF.

This chain's CDR3 is CSATEPPTQYF. The CDR3 coding sequence is TGCAGTGCTACTGAACCCCCGACCCAGTACTTC. The rearrangement uses TRBV20-1 and TRBJ2-5; D gene ambiguous. Trimming shortened V by 4 bases and J by 7 bases, and 10 bases separated the two germline ends. This CDR3 is 11 amino acids long. Germline CDR1 and CDR2: DFQATT and SNEGSKA (reference sequence).

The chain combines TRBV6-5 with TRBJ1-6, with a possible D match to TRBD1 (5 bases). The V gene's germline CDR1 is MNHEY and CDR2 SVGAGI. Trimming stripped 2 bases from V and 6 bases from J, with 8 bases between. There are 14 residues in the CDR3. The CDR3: CASSYRGPNSPLHF. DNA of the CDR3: TGTGCCAGCAGTTACAGGGGACCTAATTCACCCCTCCACTTT.

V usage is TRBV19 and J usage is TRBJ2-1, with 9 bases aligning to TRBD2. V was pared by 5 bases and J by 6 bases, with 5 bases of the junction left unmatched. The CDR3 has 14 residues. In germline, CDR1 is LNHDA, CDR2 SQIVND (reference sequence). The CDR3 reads CASSFLAGTNEQFF. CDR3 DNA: TGTGCCAGTAGTTTCCTAGCGGGGACCAATGAGCAGTTCTTC.

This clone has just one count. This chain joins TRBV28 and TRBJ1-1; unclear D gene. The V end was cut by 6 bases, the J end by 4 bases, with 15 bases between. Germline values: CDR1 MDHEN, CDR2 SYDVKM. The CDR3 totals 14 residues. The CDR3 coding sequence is TGTGCCAGCAGCCCTACTTATATTGGCACTGAAGCTTTCTTT. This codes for CASSPTYIGTEAFF. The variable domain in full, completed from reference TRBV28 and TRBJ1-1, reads DVKVTQSSRYLVKRTGEKVFLECVQDMDHENMFWYRQDPGLGLRLIYFSYDVKMKEKGDIPEGYSVSREKKERFSLILESASTNQTSMYLCASSPTYIGTEAFFGQGTRLTVV.

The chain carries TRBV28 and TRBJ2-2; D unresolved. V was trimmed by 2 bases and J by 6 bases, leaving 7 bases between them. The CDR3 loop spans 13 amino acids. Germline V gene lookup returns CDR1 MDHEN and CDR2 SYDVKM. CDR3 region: CASSLLRAGELFF. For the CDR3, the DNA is TGTGCCAGCAGTTTACTCCGTGCCGGGGAGCTGTTTTTT.

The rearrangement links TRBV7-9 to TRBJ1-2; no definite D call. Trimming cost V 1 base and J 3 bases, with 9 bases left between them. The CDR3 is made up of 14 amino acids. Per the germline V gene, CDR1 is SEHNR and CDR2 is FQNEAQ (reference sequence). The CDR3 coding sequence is TGTGCCAGCAGCTTAGGGGAGGCCCACTATGGCTACACCTTC. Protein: CASSLGEAHYGYTF.

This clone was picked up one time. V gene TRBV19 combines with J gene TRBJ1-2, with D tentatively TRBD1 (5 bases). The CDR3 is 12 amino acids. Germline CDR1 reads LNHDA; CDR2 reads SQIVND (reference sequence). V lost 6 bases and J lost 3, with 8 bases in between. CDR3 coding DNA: TGTGCCAGTAGAGACAGATACTATGGCTACACCTTC. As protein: CASRDRYYGYTF. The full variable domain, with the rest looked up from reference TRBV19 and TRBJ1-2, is DGGITQSPKYLFRKEGQNVTLSCEQNLNHDAMYWYRQDPGQGLRLIYYSQIVNDFQKGDIAEGYSVSREKKESFPLTVTSAQKNPTAFYLCASRDRYYGYTFGSGTRLTVV.

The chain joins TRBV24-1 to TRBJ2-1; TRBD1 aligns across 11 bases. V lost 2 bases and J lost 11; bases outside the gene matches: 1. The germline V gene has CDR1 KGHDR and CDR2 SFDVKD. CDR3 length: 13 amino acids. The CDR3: CATSDSDRGQQFF. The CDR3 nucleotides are TGTGCCACCAGTGATTCGGACAGGGGGCAGCAGTTCTTC.

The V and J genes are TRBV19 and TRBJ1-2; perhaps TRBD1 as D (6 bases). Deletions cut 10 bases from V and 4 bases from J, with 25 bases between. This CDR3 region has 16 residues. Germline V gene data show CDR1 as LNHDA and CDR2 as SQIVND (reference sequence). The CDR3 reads CATTIFHGTHSYGYTF. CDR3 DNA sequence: TGTGCCACCACCATCTTTCATGGGACACACTCCTATGGCTACACCTTC.

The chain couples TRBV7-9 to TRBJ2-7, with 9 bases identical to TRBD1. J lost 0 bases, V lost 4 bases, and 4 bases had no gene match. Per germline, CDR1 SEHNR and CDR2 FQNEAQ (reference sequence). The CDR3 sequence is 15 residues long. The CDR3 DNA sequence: TGTGCCAGCAGCTACCGGACAGGGGCCTCCTACGAGCAGTACTTC. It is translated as CASSYRTGASYEQYF.

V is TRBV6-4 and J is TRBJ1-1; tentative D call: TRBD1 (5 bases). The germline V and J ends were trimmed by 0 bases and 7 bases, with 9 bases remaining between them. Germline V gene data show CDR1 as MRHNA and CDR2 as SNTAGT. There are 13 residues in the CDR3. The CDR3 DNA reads TGTGCCAGCAGTGACTCGGGGGGAAGTGAAGCTTTCTTT. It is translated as CASSDSGGSEAFF.

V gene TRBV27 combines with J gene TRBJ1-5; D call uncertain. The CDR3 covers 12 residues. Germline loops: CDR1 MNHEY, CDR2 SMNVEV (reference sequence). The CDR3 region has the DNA TGTGCTTGGTTCGAGTCGAATCAGCCCCAGCATTTT. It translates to CAWFESNQPQHF.

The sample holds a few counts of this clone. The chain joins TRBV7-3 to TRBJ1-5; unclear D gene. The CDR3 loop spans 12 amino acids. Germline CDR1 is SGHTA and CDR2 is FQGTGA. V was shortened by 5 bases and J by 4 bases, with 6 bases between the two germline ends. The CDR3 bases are TGTGCCAGCAGCATCTATAATCAGCCCCAGCATTTT. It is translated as CASSIYNQPQHF. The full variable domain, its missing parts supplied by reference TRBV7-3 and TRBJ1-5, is GAGVSQTPSNKVTEKGKYVELRCDPISGHTALYWYRQSLGQGPEFLIYFQGTGAADDSGLPNDRFFAVRPEGSVSTLKIQRTERGDSAVYLCASSIYNQPQHFGDGTRLSIL.

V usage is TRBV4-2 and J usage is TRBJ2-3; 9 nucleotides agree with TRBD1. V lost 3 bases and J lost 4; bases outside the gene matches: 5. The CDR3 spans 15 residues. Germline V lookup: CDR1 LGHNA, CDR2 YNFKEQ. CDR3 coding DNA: TGTGCCAGCAGCCAGACGGGACAGGGCGCAGATACGCAGTATTTT. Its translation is CASSQTGQGADTQYF.

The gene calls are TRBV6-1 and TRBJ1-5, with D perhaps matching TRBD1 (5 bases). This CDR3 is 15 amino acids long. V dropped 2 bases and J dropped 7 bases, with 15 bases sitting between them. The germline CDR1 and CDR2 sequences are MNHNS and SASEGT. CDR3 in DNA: TGTGCCAGCAGTGAATACGCCAGGGTAGAACAGCCCCAGCATTTT. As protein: CASSEYARVEQPQHF.